The text below deals with one T cell receptor beta chain. Its antigen is still unknown. TCRdb's table, derived via immunoSEQ multiplex PCR, lists solely in-frame clones and lacks some. The repertoire consists of roughly 170,000 clones, with about nine tenths occurring once and the leading ten covering less than 3%. The sample comes from a study of T cell responses to AZD1222 COVID-19 vaccine. General study points: Among AZD1222 vaccinees, only 5 or 6 were seropositive at baseline. Sampling captured repertoires only after the peak T cell response.

The CDR3 is 18 amino acids. The germline V gene has CDR1 WNHNN and CDR2 SYGVQD (reference sequence). The V gene end was trimmed by 5 bases and the J gene end by 1 base; junction bases not matched to a gene: 11. The chain joins TRBV10-1 to TRBJ1-1; 12 positions agree with TRBD1. The input for sequencing was peripheral blood, taken on day 0 of AZD1222 vaccination. This TCR was recovered from an adult in good health. The CDR3 nucleotides are TGCGCCAGCAGTCCGGGACAGGGGGCGCCCGGGCCGAACACTGAAGCTTTCTTT. It encodes CASSPGQGAPGPNTEAFF.